Presented here are 23 T cell receptor beta chains from one specimen sequenced in a study of siplizumab effects on memory and regulatory T cells. Profiling relied on immunoSEQ multiplex PCR, and the TCRdb table lists in-frame clones only, not all of them. The profile shows 90,000 to 140,000 clones, around 93% of them singletons. Sample: CD4+ T cells sorted from blood. The receptors were gathered from a human donor in good health.

V and J are TRBV19 and TRBJ1-2; a weak D match, TRBD1 (6 bases). This CDR3 is built from 13 residues. The germline gives CDR1 LNHDA, CDR2 SQIVND (reference sequence). The V end was cut by 9 bases, the J end by 5 bases, with 16 bases between. The DNA of the CDR3 is TGTGCCAGCCGGGAACAGGGTGTTTATGGCTACACCTTC. Translated, it gives CASREQGVYGYTF.

This sequence joins TRBV2 and TRBJ1-4; no clear D. Deletions cut 6 bases from V and 5 bases from J, with 16 bases between. The CDR3 covers 15 residues. In germline, CDR1 is SNHLY, CDR2 FYNNEI. The CDR3 bases are TGTGCCAGCAGCAAAGGGATGCCACGGAATGAAAAACTGTTTTTT. Its protein is CASSKGMPRNEKLFF.

The chain links TRBV5-1 to TRBJ2-3; 9 bases line up with TRBD1. After removal of 4 bases from V and 5 bases from J, the junction contained 5 bases not matched to a gene. CDR1 is SGHRS and CDR2 is YFSETQ in the germline V gene. The CDR3 runs 14 residues. The DNA for the CDR3 is TGCGCCAGCAGCCCCGGGACAGGGCAAGATACGCAGTATTTT. It codes for CASSPGTGQDTQYF.

The chain uses TRBV7-2 and TRBJ2-7; no definite D call. Per the germline V gene, CDR1 is SGHTA and CDR2 is FQGNSA. Trimming cost V 3 bases and J 9 bases, with 15 bases left between them. The CDR3 covers 13 residues. The CDR3 here is CASSFLGRQLQYF. CDR3 sequence (DNA): TGTGCCAGCAGCTTTCTTGGACGCCAACTGCAGTACTTC.

The chain carries TRBV29-1 and TRBJ2-5; 11 bases are shared with TRBD2. The CDR3 extends over 13 amino acids. V lost 3 bases to trimming and J lost 6 bases; unmatched junction nucleotides: 3. In germline, CDR1 is SQVTM, CDR2 ANQGSEA. In DNA, the CDR3 is TGCAGCGTTGACGTAGCGGGGGGGAAGACCCAGTACTTC. This translates into CSVDVAGGKTQYF.

Worth noting for this clone: Since no conserved phenylalanine or tryptophan closes the CDR3, a read error is the likely cause. No DNA is shown, since the ends of the CDR3 on it are uncertain; the CDR3 is the one TCRdb lists. The rearrangement uses TRBV6-1 and TRBJ2-6; the table gives TRBD1 as D, unverified against the DNA. Per germline, CDR1 MNHNS and CDR2 SASEGT. The CDR3 adds up to 12 amino acids, both ends counted. The CDR3 protein is CASSEWGQSLLV.

The chain recombines TRBV9 with TRBJ2-7; TRBD1 matches 7 bases. The CDR3 runs 15 residues. The V and J ends lost 2 bases and 0 bases, in that order; junction bases with no gene match: 5. Looked up from germline, CDR1 is SGDLS and CDR2 is YYNGEE. DNA for the CDR3: TGTGCCAGCAGCGTGACAGGGCAAAACTCCTACGAGCAGTACTTC. Residues: CASSVTGQNSYEQYF.

Points on this clone: One end of the junction does not line up with germline, which may come from a read error. V and J are TRBV9 and TRBJ1-6; D is ambiguous. CDR3 length: 14 amino acids. Germline CDR1 is SGDLS and CDR2 is YYNGEE. CDR3 region: CASGVGRLNSPLHF. The DNA of the CDR3 is TGTGCCAGCGGCGTTGGACGGCTTAATTCACCCCTCCACTTT. Complete variable domain (other parts from reference TRBV9 and TRBJ1-6): DSGVTQTPKHLITATGQRVTLRCSPRSGDLSVYWYQQSLDQGLQFLIQYYNGEERAKGNILERFSAQQFPDLHSELNLSSLELGDSALYFCASGVGRLNSPLHFGNGTRLTVT.

The chain combines TRBV6-5 with TRBJ2-6; D unresolved. Germline V gene sequence: CDR1 MNHEY, CDR2 SVGAGI. The CDR3 runs to 13 residues. Trimming stripped 5 bases from V and 5 bases from J, with 7 bases between. The CDR3 coding sequence is TGTGCCAGCAGTCGCCGTAGGGCCAACGTCCTGACTTTC. It encodes CASSRRRANVLTF.

The V call is TRBV11-2, the J call TRBJ2-1; D is uncertain. Germline CDR1 is SGHAT and CDR2 is FQNNGV. The CDR3 covers 11 residues. Trimming took off 7 bases at V and 10 bases at J, with 11 bases between the two ends. CDR3 coding DNA: TGTGCCAGCACCGAATTTCGGGAGCAGTTCTTC. It translates to CASTEFREQFF.

The CDR3 here is CASSFQGAYEQYF. The CDR3 nucleotides are TGTGCCAGCAGCTTTCAGGGTGCTTACGAGCAGTACTTC. This chain connects TRBV7-9 to TRBJ2-7; TRBD1 might be the D (5 bases). V lost 3 bases, J lost 4 bases, and 10 bases lay in between. Germline V gene data show CDR1 as SEHNR and CDR2 as FQNEAQ (reference sequence). CDR3 length: 13 residues.

This clone was recorded once. The chain employs TRBV4-1 and TRBJ2-4, with D possibly TRBD1 on 5 matching bases. The CDR3 extends over 18 amino acids. The V gene's germline CDR1 is MGHRA and CDR2 YSYEKL. With 0 bases removed from V and 0 bases from J, the gap between germline ends came to 15 bases. The CDR3 DNA is TGCGCCAGCAGCCAAGATAGGTACGACAGACTAGCCAAAAACATTCAGTACTTC. Encoded protein: CASSQDRYDRLAKNIQYF.

The rearrangement joins TRBV29-1 to TRBJ2-7; D unclear. Trimming removed 4 bases from V and 4 bases from J, with 8 bases in between. Germline V gives CDR1 SQVTM, CDR2 ANQGSEA. The CDR3 length is 11 residues. The CDR3 sequence is CSVALYYEQYF. CDR3 nucleotides: TGCAGCGTTGCCCTCTATTACGAGCAGTACTTC.

The chain carries TRBV7-8 and TRBJ2-3, with a possible D match to TRBD2 (6 bases). The V end lost 5 bases, the J end lost 0 bases, and 15 bases lay between the germline ends. The CDR3 totals 16 residues. CDR1 SGHVS and CDR2 FQNEAQ come from the germline V gene. Written as DNA, the CDR3 is TGTGCCAGCAGCAGGAGCGGTGGGGGGAGCACAGATACGCAGTATTTT. This encodes CASSRSGGGSTDTQYF. Based on the CDR3 plus reference TRBV7-8 and TRBJ2-3, the full variable domain is GAGVSQSPRYKVAKRGQDVALRCDPISGHVSLFWYQQALGQGPEFLTYFQNEAQLDKSGLPSDRFFAERPEGSVSTLKIQRTQQEDSAVYLCASSRSGGGSTDTQYFGPGTRLTVL.

The rearrangement joins TRBV11-2 to TRBJ2-3, with 8 bases matching TRBD2. This CDR3 spans 18 amino acids. Trimming cost V 1 base and J 3 bases; bases outside gene matches: 12. CDR1 and CDR2 (germline): SGHAT, FQNNGV. The chain's CDR3 is CASSLGPGLVSGTDTQYF. The CDR3 nucleotides are TGTGCCAGCAGCTTAGGTCCGGGACTAGTCAGTGGTACAGATACGCAGTATTTT.

The genes are TRBV30 and TRBJ1-4; D might be TRBD1 (6 bases). With 2 bases removed from V and 8 bases from J, the gap between germline ends came to 15 bases. Germline V lookup: CDR1 GTSNPN, CDR2 SVGIG (reference sequence). The CDR3 contains 14 residues. The CDR3 loop is CAWSRGQGGEKLFF. The CDR3 DNA follows: TGTGCCTGGAGTCGGGGGCAGGGCGGCGAAAAACTGTTTTTT.

This chain uses TRBV18 with TRBJ2-3; TRBD1 matches 12 bases. CDR3 size: 16 residues. Unmatched junction bases numbered 4, after V lost 1 base and J lost 5 bases. Germline loops: CDR1 KGHSH, CDR2 LQKENI. DNA for the CDR3: TGTGCCAGCTCACCACTCTGGGACAGGGGGCAAGATACGCAGTATTTT. It specifies CASSPLWDRGQDTQYF.

The chain joins TRBV4-1 to TRBJ2-5; 7 bases map to TRBD1. The CDR3 runs to 14 residues. Trimming removed 0 bases from V and 6 bases from J; junction bases left unmatched: 4. In germline, CDR1 is MGHRA, CDR2 YSYEKL. The CDR3 loop is CASSQDRDSKTQYF. CDR3 nucleotides: TGCGCCAGCAGCCAAGACCGGGACAGTAAGACCCAGTACTTC.

This chain uses TRBV5-1 with TRBJ2-2, with 10 bases identical to TRBD1. V shed 4 bases and J 6 bases; nucleotides not matched to a gene: 6. The germline V gene encodes CDR1 SGHRS and CDR2 YFSETQ. The CDR3 loop spans 15 amino acids. The CDR3 region is CASSPGQGTAGELFF. CDR3 DNA sequence: TGCGCCAGCAGCCCGGGACAGGGGACGGCCGGGGAGCTGTTTTTT.

This clone was counted a single time. V usage is TRBV25-1 and J usage is TRBJ2-5; D not resolved. The V gene lost 4 bases and the J gene lost 0 bases, with 6 bases spanning the gap. The CDR3 has 13 amino acids. Germline V gives CDR1 MGHDK, CDR2 SYGVNS. CDR3 sequence (DNA): TGTGCCAGCAGTGGTCGGAACCAAGAGACCCAGTACTTC. Amino acid sequence: CASSGRNQETQYF.

The sample holds one count of this clone. V and J are TRBV29-1 and TRBJ1-2; D perhaps matches TRBD1 (6 bases). Germline-derived CDR1 and CDR2 are SQVTM and ANQGSEA. This CDR3 is built from 13 residues. The V end lost 7 bases, the J end lost 7 bases, and 19 bases lay between the germline ends. The CDR3 region has the DNA TGCAGCGCCATGCCCCCGGGGGCGCTTGGCTACACCTTC. Translated, it gives CSAMPPGALGYTF. Looking up the rest from reference TRBV29-1 and TRBJ1-2 gives the full variable domain: SAVISQKPSRDICQRGTSLTIQCQVDSQVTMMFWYRQQPGQSLTLIATANQGSEATYESGFVIDKFPISRPNLTFSTLTVSNMSPEDSSIYLCSAMPPGALGYTFGSGTRLTVV.

V and J are TRBV11-2 and TRBJ1-5; 7 bases fit TRBD1. Per the germline V gene, CDR1 is SGHAT and CDR2 is FQNNGV. The V and J ends lost 1 base and 6 bases, in that order; junction bases with no gene match: 12. The CDR3 spans 17 residues. CDR3 region: CASSLGLSRGGSQPQHF. DNA for the CDR3: TGTGCCAGCAGCTTAGGACTTTCCAGGGGGGGCAGTCAGCCCCAGCATTTT.

V and J are TRBV2 and TRBJ1-5; D might be TRBD1 (6 bases). The CDR3 extends over 13 amino acids. Germline V lookup: CDR1 SNHLY, CDR2 FYNNEI. Trimming took off 4 bases at V and 5 bases at J, with 9 bases between the two ends. CDR3 nucleotides: TGTGCCAGCAGTGGGGGGGCCTATCAGCCCCAGCATTTT. Translation: CASSGGAYQPQHF.